This TCR beta chain was obtained from a study of T cells in tumors after PD-1 blockade. In the study overall: Patients received pembrolizumab 200 mg every 3 weeks or cemiplimab 350 mg every 2 weeks.

Study results and limitations: Blood contained approximately 43% of the tumor's TCR clonotypes.

Genomic DNA template from tumor biopsies or peripheral blood, 616 ng to 6,004 ng input. The data were produced by immunoSEQ multiplex PCR, yet TCRdb's version contains in-frame clones alone and is incomplete. The data show around 50,000 clones, with 79% seen just once and around 8.7% held by the top ten. In regard to this clone: Antigen specificity is unknown. The junction and the germline gene differ at one end; a read error may be behind it.

This CDR3 has 12 residues. From germline, CDR1 is SNHLY and CDR2 FYNNEI. The chain uses TRBV2 and TRBJ2-2; D call uncertain. This specimen was PBMCs, taken before anti-PD-1 therapy. This TCR was recovered from a human donor with advanced basal cell or squamous cell carcinoma (not recorded which). DNA for the CDR3: TGTGTCAGCAATAGTCCGCCCGGGGAGCTGTTTTTT. The encoded protein is CVSNSPPGELFF.